Sequencing of this TCR beta chain was carried out in a study of early T cells in non-severe SARS-CoV-2 infection (dated by TCRdb to the early 2020s). About the full investigation: Because TCR sequencing was done on bulk RNA from unsorted whole blood, the alpha and beta chains could not be paired.

The CDR3 numbers 15 residues from cysteine through phenylalanine. Only the CDR3 part of the read is kept: 45 bases, read in frame from the first base. V and J lose 7 bases and 0 bases, and a span of 15 bases separates them. In the germline V gene (reference sequence), CDR1 corresponds to MNHNY and CDR2 to SVGAGI. Turning to this clonotype: No antigen is known for it. Base-call qualities are not available, and no considerably larger clone is one nucleotide away.

On the study overall, not on this receptor specifically: VDJdb matching was skewed toward anti-spike CD8 responses and likely underestimated virus-specific expansions, missing private and CD4 specificities.

This was a case-control study nested in a cohort of healthcare workers in London, UK, who had nasopharyngeal swab PCR tests and blood samples taken every week. Healthcare workers were recruited between 23 and 31 March 2020, during the week of the UK lockdown, and were followed weekly for up to roughly 15 weeks. Receptor libraries were prepared by 5' RACE. The run used a NextSeq 500. In the TCR library protocol, unique molecular identifiers were attached to individual cDNA molecules to correct for PCR bias and sequencing error. Sequencing covered both TCR alpha and beta chains, and within each sample the abundances of alpha and beta sequences were tightly co-correlated. The paper's data handling went like this. Decombinator V4 was used to perform V gene, J gene and CDR3 annotation of TCR sequences. Expanded TCRs were defined as changing significantly between any two time points under a Poisson model with p below 0.0001. TCR abundances were normalised to the total number of TCRs sequenced per sample and were expressed as counts per million. TRAV1-2 paired with TRAJ12, TRAJ20 or TRAJ33 defined MAIT TCRs, while TRAV10 paired with TRAJ18 defined iNKT TCRs. VDJdb, accessed 1 November 2021, was searched for CMV, EBV and SARS-CoV-2 annotated TCRs, with TCRs annotated for multiple antigens excluded. TCRdb's own reprocessing of the public reads used fastp at Q25 and MiXCR and kept productive beta chains. Identical CDR3 proteins give one entry, which carries the most common genes and DNA. These V and J calls derive from TCRdb rather than the authors' analysis. Here the sample has fewer than 120,000 distinct CDR3 sequences; 10% to 15% occur a single time. 3.5% to 4% of the sample is in the top ten clones.

This TCR derives from an adult who was a healthcare worker with PCR-confirmed SARS-CoV-2 infection or an uninfected control (not recorded which). The source was whole blood, collected at baseline. Recombination linked TRBV6-6 to TRBJ1-1; no D gene call is confident. For the CDR3, the sequence is CASTLLGLMNTEAFF. In nucleotide form, the sequence is TGTGCCAGCACCCTCTTAGGGTTGATGAACACTGAAGCTTTCTTT.